This paragraph reports one TCR beta chain. This clonotype occurred a few times. Its antigen specificity is not known. Base qualities are not at hand, and no much larger clone is one base apart. The entry originates in a study of blood T cells in healthy people across ages (dated by TCRdb to 2015 to 2017). For the study in its entirety: In model experiments, template switching captured roughly one uniquely barcoded TCR beta cDNA molecule for every two T cells. To track age-related changes in TCR beta repertoire diversity, the study relied on deep sequencing normalized with unique cDNA molecular identifiers. The study analyzed two additional independent replicas of 1 million unique cDNA reads from the same blood draw for two donors, one aged 18 to 30 and one aged 80 or older. To avoid experimental bias, donors of different ages were randomly spread across the sequencing lanes. Four age groups were formed from the donors: young (average approximately 15 years), middle-aged (approximately 40), aged (around 62) and long-lived (about 75). The research as a whole found: Observed TCR beta diversity per million T cells fell roughly linearly with age, and a significant reduction was already apparent by age roughly 40. Conclusive comparison of naive and antigen-experienced compartments was prevented by the profiling of bulk unsorted PBMCs. Compared with the aged group, more naive CD4+ T cells, fewer expanded clones and increased TCR diversity were shown by the long-lived group, suggesting age selection. Total diversity estimates from one million sequenced T cells were considered lower bounds and underestimates. The percentage of naive T cells measured by flow cytometry correlated strongly with observed TCR beta diversity. Because the CMV infection status of the donors was unknown, age-related changes in expanded clonotypes may potentially have been confounded.

CDR1 and CDR2 are drawn from the germline V gene (reference sequence): LGHDT, YNNKEL. At the junction V is shortened by 4 bases and J by 6 bases, with 18 bases in between. The cysteine opens and the phenylalanine closes a CDR3 of 15 amino acids. The kept DNA is CDR3 alone, 45 bases in frame from the first base. The roughly 39 donors, aged roughly 6 to 95 years, were systemically healthy Caucasian individuals from Russia. Each donor gave roughly 11 milliliters of peripheral blood, drawn into EDTA-treated Vacutainer tubes. Ficoll-Paque density-gradient centrifugation was used to isolate PBMCs, with at least 6.5 million per sample. Trizol reagent was used to extract total RNA from the PBMCs, yielding at least 6 micrograms per sample. The percentages of naive CD45RAhigh/CD27high T cells were determined by flow cytometry on a PBMC aliquot from every donor. Library preparation employed 5' RACE. Sequencer: Illumina HiSeq 2500. A second PCR of about 6 to 11 cycles was performed with a sample-barcoded 5' primer and a J-beta primer mix. A template-switch 5' adaptor carrying 12 random nucleotides introduced a unique molecular identifier onto each TCR beta cDNA molecule. Each sample yielded at least 2.5 million CDR3-containing paired-end reads. First-strand cDNA was synthesized from all RNA with the Mint cDNA synthesis kit, primed by a TRBC-specific oligonucleotide. Following uracil-DNA glycosylase treatment, all cDNA underwent a first 18-cycle PCR with the universal primers M1SS and BC2_uni_R. The published analysis was carried out like this. For normalization, 1 million high-quality reads, each with a distinct molecular identifier, were randomly selected from each sample. Reads with shared molecular identifiers were discarded instead of being binned into consensus sequences. MiTCR, set to a Q25 quality threshold and the strictest error-elimination algorithm, was used for CDR3 identification, clonotype clustering and error correction. A nonparametric unseen species model with Euler transformation was used to estimate a lower bound on total TCR beta diversity. The public sequencing data were trimmed at Q25 with fastp and processed into clonotypes with MiXCR by TCRdb, which kept only in-frame beta chains. A single entry per CDR3 protein holds the most common genes and DNA from its merged rows. The authors' filters were not applied to this entry. The table for this sample lists around 670,000 distinct CDR3 sequences; approximately 30% of them were counted only once. The ten largest clones add up to 15% to 18% of the sample.

Sequencing was carried out using blood. The receptor was isolated from a woman aged 80 or over in good health. The rearranged chain carries TRBV3-1 and TRBJ1-2; the D region possibly corresponds to TRBD1 (5 bases align). The bases read TGTGCCAGCAGCCGCTCCTCAGGGCGAGGAAATGGCTACACCTTC. It is translated as CASSRSSGRGNGYTF.